These T cell receptor beta chains were read from a single sample in a study of blood T cells in healthy people across ages. Each CDR3 protein gets one entry after TCRdb re-called the 5' RACE reads with MiXCR. The sample comprises approximately 800,000 distinct CDR3 sequences, approximately 55% of which are singletons, and 41% rests with the top ten. The sequenced sample was blood. These TCRs come from an elderly man in good health. The conserved cysteine and the conserved F or W are not part of the CDR3 here. Each record gives: J gene, V gene, CDR3 protein.

TRBJ2-7 TRBV6-2/TRBV6-3 AGSGTRKLYEQY
TRBJ1-1 TRBV29-1 SHGTGPTEAF
TRBJ2-2 TRBV29-1 SGGRSTTGELF
TRBJ1-6 TRBV20-1 SARVGTGDSPLH
TRBJ2-6 TRBV28 ASSLRRLADYPGANVLT
TRBJ2-5 TRBV24-1 ATASGTIQETQY
TRBJ2-7 TRBV20-1 SARDRDFAYEQY
TRBJ2-3 TRBV20-1 SAGGLAGAPSTDTQY
TRBJ2-1 TRBV28 ASSQNAGGRGLLEQF
TRBJ2-7 TRBV28 ASSATGAGNYEQY
- TRBV21-1 ASSKEGQCNAPEQY
TRBJ2-1 TRBV20-1 SARDWGGGPRNEQF
TRBJ2-1 TRBV20-1 SAQTSGRGYNEQF
TRBJ2-5 TRBV20-1 SALSGRVQETQY
TRBJ2-7 TRBV6-5 ASSRGLIGSYEQY
TRBJ1-2 TRBV7-9 ASSFANPGTGYT
TRBJ2-7 TRBV21-1 APRRALDYEQY
TRBJ2-7 TRBV9 ASSVEAGRAYEQY
TRBJ2-5 TRBV7-2 ASGLAETQY
TRBJ2-1 TRBV5-1 ASSSGVSSYNEQF
TRBJ2-1 TRBV9 ASSVGVALGTNEQF
TRBJ1-5 TRBV7-2 ASSPRRTRGVQPQH
TRBJ2-1 TRBV20-1 SAASGRTYNEQF
TRBJ2-1 TRBV9 ASSVAGRGGANEQF
TRBJ1-5 TRBV3-1 ASRNRDSPNQPQH
TRBJ2-5 TRBV5-1 ASREGFPDEQY
TRBJ1-1 TRBV25-1 ASSPWTGGGAF
TRBJ2-7 TRBV3-1 ASSGRDPYEQY
TRBJ1-4 TRBV2 ASSRQVISEKLF
- TRBV2 ASSEGGWGLAGLTYEQY
TRBJ1-1 TRBV5-1 ASGRGLQNTEAF
TRBJ2-1 TRBV10-3 AISGLAVYNEQF
TRBJ2-7 TRBV20-1 SASDYSYEQY
TRBJ2-5 TRBV18 ASSPRRGETQY
TRBJ2-3 TRBV13 ASSLEKLAGVRYAY
TRBJ1-2 TRBV5-1 ASSLVQTGYGYT
TRBJ1-6 TRBV4-1 ASSAQDRVNSPLH
TRBJ1-2 TRBV24-1 ATSDPGRWGGYT
TRBJ1-1 TRBV25-1 ASSIGGSNTEAF
TRBJ2-7 TRBV7-2 ASSHRGLPYEQY
- TRBV12-3/TRBV12-4 ASSPGTSGDGTQY
TRBJ2-2 TRBV12-3/TRBV12-4 ASRTSGIYTGELF